The 9 T cell receptor beta chains in this list originate from one sample, sequenced in a study of blood T cell repertoires in COVID-19. Generated by immunoSEQ multiplex PCR, the TCRdb table keeps only in-frame clones and is missing some. The sample yields more than 130,000 clones, about four fifths seen once. The specimen was peripheral blood. The origin of the receptors is a woman of 80 years or more in a cohort sampled during active or convalescent COVID-19.

A few counts support this clone. The J gene is TRBJ2-4, the V gene TRBV6-5; 7 bases match TRBD2. J lost 5 bases, V lost 6 bases, and 10 bases had no gene match. The CDR3 runs 15 residues. Germline loops: CDR1 MNHEY, CDR2 SVGAGI. This CDR3 reads CASRFLPSGQNIQYF. The CDR3 nucleotides read TGTGCCAGCAGGTTTTTACCTAGCGGCCAAAACATTCAGTACTTC.

This sequence joins TRBV6-4 and TRBJ2-2; TRBD2 matches at 12 bases. The CDR3 contains 15 residues. Germline CDR1 MRHNA, CDR2 SNTAGT. The ends lost 4 bases at V and 6 bases at J; junction bases unmatched: 3. The CDR3 protein is CASSVRTSGAGELFF. The CDR3 region has the DNA TGTGCCAGCAGTGTCAGGACTAGCGGGGCCGGGGAGCTGTTTTTT.

The sample holds a few counts of this clone. A much larger clone differs by one base, so this may be a read error. The sample holds other DNA sequences that translate to the same CDR3. V usage is TRBV12-3 or TRBV12-4 and J usage is TRBJ1-1; unclear D gene. The V end was cut by 5 bases, the J end by 1 base, with 8 bases between. This CDR3 has 13 residues. The CDR3 loop reads CASSLRGNTEAFF. Written as DNA, the CDR3 is TGTGCCAGCAGTCTGCGGGGGAACACTGAAGCTTTCTTT.

The chain is built from TRBV19 and TRBJ1-5; 8 bases are shared with TRBD1. After removal of 6 bases from V and 3 bases from J, the junction contained 7 bases not matched to a gene. CDR1 LNHDA and CDR2 SQIVND come from the germline V gene (reference sequence). The length of the CDR3 is 15 residues. CDR3 loop: CASRVDRGDNQPQHF. CDR3 in DNA: TGTGCCAGTAGGGTTGACAGGGGCGACAATCAGCCCCAGCATTTT.

The genes are TRBV5-1 and TRBJ2-5; TRBD1 might be the D (6 bases). There are 15 residues in the CDR3. V lost 0 bases and J 7 bases, leaving 16 bases between the germline ends. CDR1 is SGHRS, CDR2 YFSETQ, per germline. CDR3: CASSLDSQGPGTQYF. The CDR3 DNA reads TGCGCCAGCAGCTTGGATTCACAGGGTCCGGGGACCCAGTACTTC.

The rearrangement uses TRBV7-2 and TRBJ2-7; D is possibly TRBD1 (5 bases). V lost 1 base, J lost 4 bases, and 11 bases lay in between. The CDR3 runs 14 residues. Looked up from germline, CDR1 is SGHTA and CDR2 is FQGNSA. The CDR3 DNA reads TGTGCCAGCAGCTTAGATGCAGGGAATTACGAGCAGTACGTC. Amino acid sequence: CASSLDAGNYEQYV.

The gene calls are TRBV27 and TRBJ1-1; TRBD1 agrees at 7 bases. The V gene's germline CDR1 is MNHEY and CDR2 SMNVEV (reference sequence). Trimming removed 8 bases from V and 1 base from J; junction bases left unmatched: 4. The CDR3 has 13 amino acids. CDR3 bases: TGTGCCAGCTTCACAGGGGCGAACACTGAAGCTTTCTTT. Protein product: CASFTGANTEAFF.

The chain recombines TRBV4-1 with TRBJ2-2; TRBD1 is a possible D gene (6 bases). Per the germline V gene, CDR1 is MGHRA and CDR2 is YSYEKL. V was trimmed by 5 bases and J by 2 bases, leaving 12 bases between them. This CDR3 spans 15 amino acids. In DNA form, the CDR3 reads TGCGCCAGCAGCGATGGACAGAGAAACACCGGGGAGCTGTTTTTT. Its protein product is CASSDGQRNTGELFF.

This chain connects TRBV10-3 to TRBJ1-5; D is uncertain. V was shortened by 6 bases and J by 2 bases, with 11 bases between the two germline ends. Per germline, CDR1 ENHRY and CDR2 SYGVKD. The CDR3 runs to 14 residues. CDR3 coding DNA: TGTGCCATCAGCAAGGACGGGGGCAATCAGCCCCAGCATTTT. As protein: CAISKDGGNQPQHF.